This note documents a single T cell receptor beta chain sequence. Its antigen is as yet unknown. Profiling relied on immunoSEQ multiplex PCR, and the TCRdb table lists in-frame clones only, not all of them. The data show some 40,000 clones, roughly nine tenths seen once. This sample is part of a study of lymphopenia after photon versus proton radiotherapy. Trimming stripped 4 bases from V and 6 bases from J, with 21 bases between. Germline V gene data show CDR1 as MGHRA and CDR2 as YSYEKL. CDR3 length equals 16 residues. Study-level results: Post-nadir TCR diversity decline inversely tracked overall survival among those who died.

The rearrangement links TRBV4-1 to TRBJ1-2; D is possibly TRBD1 (5 bases). This clonotype was sampled from a man aged 60-69 years with cholangiocarcinoma. Sequencing used peripheral blood, obtained from a patient treated with photon-based radiotherapy. The DNA of the CDR3 is TGCGCCAGCAGCCGCCGGGGCCTGACTATGTTGGATGGCTACACCTTC. It translates to CASSRRGLTMLDGYTF.